A selection of T cell receptor beta chains follows, all from one sample in a study of cytomegalovirus exposure and HLA in healthy donors. Profiling relied on immunoSEQ multiplex PCR, and the TCRdb table lists in-frame clones only, not all of them. The sample comprises fewer than 150,000 clones, roughly 76% of which are singletons, and approximately 15% rests with the top ten. The specimen was PBMCs. The receptors originated from a human donor in good health. Each CDR3 is given without its conserved first and last residue.

j_gene,len,v_gene,CDR3aa
TRBJ2-4,12,TRBV7-9,ASGDDTAKNIQY
TRBJ2-7,10,TRBV29-1,SVVTTGYEQY
TRBJ2-3,9,TRBV11-2,ASSLRDTQY
TRBJ1-6,11,TRBV19,ATRQGVSSPLH
TRBJ2-2,13,TRBV4-1,ASSQKGTSPGELF
TRBJ1-6,12,TRBV30,AWSVGGANSPLH
TRBJ1-4,11,TRBV6-1,ASTPTDRVRLF
TRBJ1-2,12,TRBV5-6,ASSTPRTVYGYT
TRBJ2-2,15,TRBV6-1,ASSEAVSLLNTGELF
TRBJ2-1,13,TRBV5-6,ASIELAGLYNEQF
TRBJ2-2,14,TRBV10-3,AISESAGGGTGELF
TRBJ1-6,14,TRBV28,ASSFSLSSYNSPLH
TRBJ1-2,12,TRBV28,ASSPYEGGEGYT
TRBJ2-7,12,TRBV5-6,ASSWGDSSYEQY
TRBJ2-7,12,TRBV5-5,ASSLAGHSYEQY
TRBJ2-7,13,TRBV15,ATSREASDSYEQY
TRBJ1-4,12,TRBV2,ASSRGSHNEKLF
TRBJ2-7,11,TRBV11-3,ASSLFSESEQY
TRBJ1-2,13,TRBV6-5,ASSYRGQGALGYT
TRBJ2-1,13,TRBV19,ASSPQDSLYNEQF
TRBJ1-2,13,TRBV6-5,ASSPRPDRAHGYT
TRBJ1-4,12,TRBV5-1,ASSFGQGSEKLF
TRBJ2-5,15,TRBV11-3,ASSLSLLAGVLETQY
TRBJ2-2,11,TRBV27,ASSLRGPGELF
TRBJ2-1,13,TRBV7-6,ASSLGQGAYNEQF
TRBJ2-1,11,TRBV11-3,ASRLAGDNEQF
TRBJ2-1,13,TRBV29-1,SVVSFRGSYNEQF
TRBJ2-1,10,TRBV28,ASSLGGGEQF
TRBJ1-5,12,TRBV19,ASTPGQNNQPQH
TRBJ2-5,13,TRBV7-8,ASSLSGKRMETQY